These 5 T cell receptor beta chains were all obtained from the same sample, sequenced in a study of cytomegalovirus exposure and HLA in healthy donors. The PCR contained 60 Vbeta and 13 Jbeta primers. The repertoire was sequenced with immunoSEQ multiplex PCR; TCRdb's copy has only in-frame clones and lacks some. The table has about 180,000 clones, about 81% seen once. Sequenced input: PBMCs. The origin of the receptors is a man between 40 and 49 years old in good health and CMV-seronegative.

The chain couples TRBV2 to TRBJ1-3, with a possible D match to TRBD1 (6 bases). The CDR3 has 11 amino acids. CDR1 and CDR2 (germline): SNHLY, FYNNEI. V dropped 8 bases and J dropped 7 bases, with 9 bases sitting between them. The DNA of the CDR3 is TGTGCCAGCCAAAGGGGGAACACCATATATTTT. Encoded protein: CASQRGNTIYF.

The chain is built from TRBV7-3 and TRBJ2-7; 12 nucleotides match TRBD2. J gave up 2 bases and V 5 bases, and 4 bases lay outside the gene matches. CDR1 and CDR2 (germline): SGHTA, FQGTGA. This CDR3 is built from 15 residues. In DNA, the CDR3 is TGTGCCAGCAGCCCCCGACTAGCGGGAGCCTACGAGCAGTACTTC. This translates into CASSPRLAGAYEQYF.

This clone has only one observation. The chain recombines TRBV6-6 with TRBJ2-1, with 11 positions matching TRBD2. This CDR3 is built from 15 residues. J was trimmed by 5 bases and V by 5 bases; bases with no gene match: 5. CDR1 is MNHNY, CDR2 SVGAGI, per germline (reference sequence). Here the CDR3 reads CASSTGTSGNNEQFF. The CDR3 DNA follows: TGTGCCAGCAGTACCGGGACTAGCGGTAACAATGAGCAGTTCTTC.

The chain couples TRBV29-1 to TRBJ1-5; 11 bases are a match to TRBD1. Germline-derived CDR1 and CDR2 are SQVTM and ANQGSEA. V dropped 4 bases and J dropped 2; count of bases not matched to a gene: 4. This CDR3 spans 15 amino acids. The CDR3 loop reads CSVVWTGGGNQPQHF. The CDR3 bases are TGCAGCGTTGTGTGGACAGGGGGCGGCAATCAGCCCCAGCATTTT.

This chain connects TRBV9 to TRBJ2-2, with 7 bases lining up with TRBD1. V was clipped by 4 bases and J by 6 bases; unmatched bases: 6. The CDR3 totals 14 residues. CDR1 and CDR2 (germline): SGDLS, YYNGEE. CDR3 in DNA: TGTGCCAGCAGCCTGCGGACAGGCCCCGGGGAGCTGTTTTTT. Protein sequence: CASSLRTGPGELFF.